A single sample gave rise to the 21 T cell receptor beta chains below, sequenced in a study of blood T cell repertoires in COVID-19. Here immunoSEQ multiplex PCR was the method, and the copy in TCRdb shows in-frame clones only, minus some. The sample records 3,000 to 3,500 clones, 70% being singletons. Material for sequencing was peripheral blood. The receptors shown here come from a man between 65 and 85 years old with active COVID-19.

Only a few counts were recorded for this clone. The CDR3 is CASSQPGVYGYTF. The CDR3 DNA follows: TGTGCCAGCAGCCAACCAGGGGTATATGGCTACACCTTC. The chain has TRBV3-1 (or the pseudogene TRBV3-2) and TRBJ1-2; D perhaps matches TRBD1 (6 bases). Germline CDR1 and CDR2: LGHDT and YNNKEL (reference sequence). This CDR3 has 13 amino acids. V lost 2 bases, J lost 5 bases, and 9 bases lay in between.

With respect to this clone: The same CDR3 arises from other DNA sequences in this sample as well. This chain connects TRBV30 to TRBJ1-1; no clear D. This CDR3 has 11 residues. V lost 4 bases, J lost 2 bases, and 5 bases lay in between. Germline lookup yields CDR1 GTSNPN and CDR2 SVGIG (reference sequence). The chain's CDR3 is CAWILNTEAFF. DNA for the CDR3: TGTGCCTGGATCCTCAACACTGAAGCTTTCTTT.

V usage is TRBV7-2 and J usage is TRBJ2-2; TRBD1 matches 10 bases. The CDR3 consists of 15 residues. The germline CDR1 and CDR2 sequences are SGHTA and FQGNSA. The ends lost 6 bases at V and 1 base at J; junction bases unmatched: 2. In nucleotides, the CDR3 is TGTGCCAGCAGGAGGACAGGGGGGAACACCGGGGAGCTGTTTTTT. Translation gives CASRRTGGNTGELFF.

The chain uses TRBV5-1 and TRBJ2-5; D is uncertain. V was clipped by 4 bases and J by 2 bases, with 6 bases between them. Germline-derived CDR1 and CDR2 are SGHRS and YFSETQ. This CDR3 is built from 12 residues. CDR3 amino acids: CASSILQETQYF. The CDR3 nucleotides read TGCGCCAGCAGCATCCTTCAAGAGACCCAGTACTTC.

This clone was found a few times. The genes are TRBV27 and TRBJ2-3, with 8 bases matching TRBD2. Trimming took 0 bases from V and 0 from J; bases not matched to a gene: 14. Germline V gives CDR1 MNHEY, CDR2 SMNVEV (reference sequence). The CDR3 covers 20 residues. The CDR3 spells CASSLSFSGTYLPSTDTQYF. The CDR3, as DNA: TGTGCCAGCAGTTTATCTTTTAGCGGGACGTATTTACCTAGCACAGATACGCAGTATTTT.

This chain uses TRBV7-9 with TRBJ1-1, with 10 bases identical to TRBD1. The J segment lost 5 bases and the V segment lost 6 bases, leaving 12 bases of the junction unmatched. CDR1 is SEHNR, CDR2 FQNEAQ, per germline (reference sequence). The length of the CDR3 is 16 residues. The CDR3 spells CASSFGQGEGNTEAFF. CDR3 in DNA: TGTGCCAGCAGTTTTGGACAGGGGGAAGGAAATACTGAAGCTTTCTTT.

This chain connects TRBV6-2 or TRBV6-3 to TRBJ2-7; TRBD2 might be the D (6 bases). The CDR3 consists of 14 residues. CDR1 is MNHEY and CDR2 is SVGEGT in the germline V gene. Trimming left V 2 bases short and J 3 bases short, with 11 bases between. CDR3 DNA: TGTGCCAGCAGTTACGAAGGACTAAGCTACGAGCAGTACTTC. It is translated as CASSYEGLSYEQYF.

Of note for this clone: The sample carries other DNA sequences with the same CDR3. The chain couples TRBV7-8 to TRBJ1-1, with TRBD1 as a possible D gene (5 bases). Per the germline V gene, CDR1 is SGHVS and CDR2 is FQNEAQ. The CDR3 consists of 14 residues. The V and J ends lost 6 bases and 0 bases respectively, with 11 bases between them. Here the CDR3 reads CASSPQALNTEAFF. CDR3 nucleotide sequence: TGTGCCAGCAGTCCACAGGCTCTGAACACTGAAGCTTTCTTT.

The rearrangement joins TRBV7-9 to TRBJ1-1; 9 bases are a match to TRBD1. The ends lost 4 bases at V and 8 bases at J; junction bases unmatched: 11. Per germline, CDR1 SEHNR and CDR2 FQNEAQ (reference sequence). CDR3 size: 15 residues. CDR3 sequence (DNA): TGTGCCAGCAGCTGGGGACAGGGAGACATGAACGAAGCTTTCTTT. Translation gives CASSWGQGDMNEAFF.

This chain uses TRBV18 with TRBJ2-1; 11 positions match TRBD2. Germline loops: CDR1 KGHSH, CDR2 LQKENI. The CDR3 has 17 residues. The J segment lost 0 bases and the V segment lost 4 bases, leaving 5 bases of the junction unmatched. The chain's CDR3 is CASSRTSGPSSYNEQFF. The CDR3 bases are TGTGCCAGCTCACGGACTAGCGGGCCAAGCTCCTACAATGAGCAGTTCTTC.

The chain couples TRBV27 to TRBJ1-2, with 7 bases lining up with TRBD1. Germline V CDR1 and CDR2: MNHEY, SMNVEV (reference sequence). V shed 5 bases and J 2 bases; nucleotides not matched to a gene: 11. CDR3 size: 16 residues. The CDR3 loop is CASSLTSGTANYGYTF. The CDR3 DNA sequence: TGTGCCAGCAGTCTTACCTCCGGGACAGCGAACTATGGCTACACCTTC.

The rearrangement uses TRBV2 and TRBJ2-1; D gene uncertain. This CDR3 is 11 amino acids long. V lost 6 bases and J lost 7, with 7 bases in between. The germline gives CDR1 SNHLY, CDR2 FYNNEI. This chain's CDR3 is CASSEQNEQFF. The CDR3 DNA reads TGTGCCAGCAGCGAACAAAATGAGCAGTTCTTC.

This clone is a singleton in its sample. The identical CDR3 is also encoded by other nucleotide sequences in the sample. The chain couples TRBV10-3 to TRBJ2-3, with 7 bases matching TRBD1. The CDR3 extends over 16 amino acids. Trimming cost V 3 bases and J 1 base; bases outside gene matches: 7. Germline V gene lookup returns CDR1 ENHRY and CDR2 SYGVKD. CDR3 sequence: CAISEGGGPGTDTQYF. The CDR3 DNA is TGTGCCATCAGTGAAGGGGGCGGCCCAGGCACAGATACGCAGTATTTT.

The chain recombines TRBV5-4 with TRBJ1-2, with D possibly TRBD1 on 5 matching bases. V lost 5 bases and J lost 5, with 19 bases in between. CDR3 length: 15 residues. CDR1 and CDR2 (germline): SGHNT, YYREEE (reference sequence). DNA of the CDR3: TGTGCCAGCAGTTCCTCTGGAGGGGTTGGGTATGGCTACACCTTC. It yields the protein CASSSSGGVGYGYTF.

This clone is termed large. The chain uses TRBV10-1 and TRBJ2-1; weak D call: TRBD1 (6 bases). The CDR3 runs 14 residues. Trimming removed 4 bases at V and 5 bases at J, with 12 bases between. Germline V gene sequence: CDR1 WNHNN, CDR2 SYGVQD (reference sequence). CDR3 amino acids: CASSASGVDNEQFF. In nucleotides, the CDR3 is TGCGCCAGCAGTGCCTCAGGGGTCGACAATGAGCAGTTCTTC.

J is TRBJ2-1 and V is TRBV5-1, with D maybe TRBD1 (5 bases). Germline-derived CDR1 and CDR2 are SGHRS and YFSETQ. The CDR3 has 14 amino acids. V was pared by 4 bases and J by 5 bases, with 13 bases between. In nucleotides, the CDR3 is TGCGCCAGCAGCGGCAGGGTAATCGACAATGAGCAGTTCTTC. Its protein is CASSGRVIDNEQFF. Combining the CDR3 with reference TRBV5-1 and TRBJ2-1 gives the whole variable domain KAGVTQTPRYLIKTRGQQVTLSCSPISGHRSVSWYQQTPGQGLQFLFEYFSETQRNKGNFPGRFSGRQFSNSRSEMNVSTLELGDSALYLCASSGRVIDNEQFFGPGTRLTVL.

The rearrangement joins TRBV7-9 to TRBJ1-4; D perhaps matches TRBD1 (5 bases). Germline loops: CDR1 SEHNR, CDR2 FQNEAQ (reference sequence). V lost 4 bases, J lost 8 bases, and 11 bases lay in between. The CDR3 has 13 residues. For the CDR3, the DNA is TGTGCCAGCAGCTCCCAGGGCCGGGAAAAACTGTTTTTT. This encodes CASSSQGREKLFF.

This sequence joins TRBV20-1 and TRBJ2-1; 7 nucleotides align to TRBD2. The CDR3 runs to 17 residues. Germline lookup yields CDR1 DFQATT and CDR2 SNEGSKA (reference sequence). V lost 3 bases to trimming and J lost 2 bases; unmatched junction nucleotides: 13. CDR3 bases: TGCAGTGCTAGTCAGTTCCGCGGGAGAAAAGCCTACAATGAGCAGTTCTTC. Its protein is CSASQFRGRKAYNEQFF.

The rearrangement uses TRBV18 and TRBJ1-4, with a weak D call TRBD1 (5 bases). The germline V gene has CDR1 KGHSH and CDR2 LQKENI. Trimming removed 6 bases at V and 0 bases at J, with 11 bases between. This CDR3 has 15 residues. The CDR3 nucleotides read TGTGCCAGCTCGCGAAGACAGTCAACTAATGAAAAACTGTTTTTT. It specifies CASSRRQSTNEKLFF.

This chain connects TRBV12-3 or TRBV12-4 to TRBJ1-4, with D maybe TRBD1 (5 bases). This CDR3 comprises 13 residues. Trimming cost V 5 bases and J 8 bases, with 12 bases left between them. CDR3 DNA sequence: TGTGCCAGCAGTGGGGGGTTTTTAGAAAAACTGTTTTTT. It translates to CASSGGFLEKLFF.

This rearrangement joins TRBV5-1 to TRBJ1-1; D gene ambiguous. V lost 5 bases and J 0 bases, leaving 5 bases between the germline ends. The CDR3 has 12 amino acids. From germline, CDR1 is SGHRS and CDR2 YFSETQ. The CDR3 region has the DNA TGCGCCAGCAGGCGGATGAACACTGAAGCTTTCTTT. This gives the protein CASRRMNTEAFF.